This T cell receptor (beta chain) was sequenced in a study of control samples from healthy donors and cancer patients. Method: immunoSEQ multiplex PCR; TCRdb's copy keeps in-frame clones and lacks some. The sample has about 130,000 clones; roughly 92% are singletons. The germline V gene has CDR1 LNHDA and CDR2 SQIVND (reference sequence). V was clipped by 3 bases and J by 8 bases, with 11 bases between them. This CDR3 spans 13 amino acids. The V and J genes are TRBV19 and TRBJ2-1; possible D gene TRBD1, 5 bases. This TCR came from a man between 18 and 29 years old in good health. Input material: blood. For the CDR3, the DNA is TGTGCCAGTAGTATCGGCAGGGTGGATGAGCAGTTCTTC. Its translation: CASSIGRVDEQFF.